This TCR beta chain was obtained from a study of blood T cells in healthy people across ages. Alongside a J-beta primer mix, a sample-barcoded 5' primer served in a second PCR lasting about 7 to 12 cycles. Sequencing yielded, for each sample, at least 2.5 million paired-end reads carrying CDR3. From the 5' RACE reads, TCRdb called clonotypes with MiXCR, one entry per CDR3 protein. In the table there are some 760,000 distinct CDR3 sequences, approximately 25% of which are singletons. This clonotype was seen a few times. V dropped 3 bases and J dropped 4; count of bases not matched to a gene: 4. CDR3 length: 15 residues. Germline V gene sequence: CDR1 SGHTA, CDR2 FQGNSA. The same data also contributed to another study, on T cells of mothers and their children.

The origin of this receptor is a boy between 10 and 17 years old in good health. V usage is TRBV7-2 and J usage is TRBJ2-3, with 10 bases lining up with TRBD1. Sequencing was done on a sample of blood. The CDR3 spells CASSFGTGAADTQYF. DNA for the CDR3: TGTGCCAGCAGCTTTGGGACAGGGGCTGCAGATACGCAGTATTTT.